This T cell receptor beta chain was sequenced for a study of STAT5B mutations in CD4+ large granular lymphocyte leukemia. Using immunoSEQ multiplex PCR, the repertoire was profiled, and TCRdb retains in-frame clones only, with some absent. The sample lists tens of thousands of clones, roughly 70% seen once, with 0.55% to 0.75% in the top ten. V shed 4 bases, J shed 7 bases, and the junction held 12 bases outside the gene matches. Germline CDR1 and CDR2: SGHRS and YFSETQ. This CDR3 spans 16 amino acids. This TCR was recovered from a human donor in good health. V gene TRBV5-1 combines with J gene TRBJ1-4, with 8 positions matching TRBD1. Sequenced input: CD4+ T cells from blood buffy coats. CDR3 nucleotide sequence: TGCGCCAGCAGCCCCATGCTGACAGGGGAGGGTGAAAAACTGTTTTTT. This translates into CASSPMLTGEGEKLFF. The entire variable domain, with the rest obtained from reference TRBV5-1 and TRBJ1-4, is as follows: KAGVTQTPRYLIKTRGQQVTLSCSPISGHRSVSWYQQTPGQGLQFLFEYFSETQRNKGNFPGRFSGRQFSNSRSEMNVSTLELGDSALYLCASSPMLTGEGEKLFFGSGTQLSVL.